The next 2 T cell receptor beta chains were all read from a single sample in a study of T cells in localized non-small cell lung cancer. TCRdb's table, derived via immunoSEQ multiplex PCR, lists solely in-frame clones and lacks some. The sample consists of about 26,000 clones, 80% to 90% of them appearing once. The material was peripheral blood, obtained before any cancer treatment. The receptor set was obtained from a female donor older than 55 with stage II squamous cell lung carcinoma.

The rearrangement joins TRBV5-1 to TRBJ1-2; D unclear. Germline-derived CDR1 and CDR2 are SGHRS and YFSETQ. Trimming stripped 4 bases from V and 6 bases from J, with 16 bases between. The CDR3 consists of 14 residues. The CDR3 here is CASSPWTWRDGYTF. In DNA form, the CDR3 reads TGCGCCAGCAGCCCCTGGACGTGGAGGGATGGCTACACCTTC.

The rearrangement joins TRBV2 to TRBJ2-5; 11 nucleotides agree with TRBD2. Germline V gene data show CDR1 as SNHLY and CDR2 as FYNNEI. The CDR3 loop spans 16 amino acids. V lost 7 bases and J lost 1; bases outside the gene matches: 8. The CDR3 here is CASTMGLAAAQETQYF. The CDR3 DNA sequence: TGTGCCAGCACCATGGGACTAGCGGCCGCCCAAGAGACCCAGTACTTC.